This entry concerns a single TCR beta chain. Its antigen specificity is not known. No qualities accompany the bases; no much larger clone lies one base away. The data were obtained in a study of cytomegalovirus exposure and HLA in healthy donors (dated by TCRdb to about 2017). In the study overall: In an earlier analysis of about 560 of the donors, roughly 300 Gb of sequence data and some 100 million unique TCR beta sequences from 180 million or so T cells were reported. An early release covering over 500 HLA-typed donors comprised approximately 290 gigabases of sequencing data and 85 million or so unique TCR sequences. Of the roughly 400 genotyped donors, around 81% fell in the genetic ancestry cluster associated with self-reported Caucasian donors. The study aimed to test whether cataloging public T cell receptors could reveal signatures of past pathogen exposure. The T cell repertoires of 666 subjects were profiled by immunosequencing and related to cytomegalovirus serostatus. In addition to the first cohort of approximately 670 subjects, a separate validation cohort of approximately 120 different subjects was used. The study combined high-throughput TCR immunosequencing, statistical association of individual TCRs with disease status, and machine learning to predict cytomegalovirus infection status. In a later analysis, previously published TCR beta repertoires from several hundred donors were re-analyzed and high-resolution HLA genotyping was added so that TCR occurrence patterns could be studied. Rather than drawing on any new phenotypic data, the later analysis identified candidate immune exposures from TCR beta sequences and the way those sequences occurred across donors. An earlier analysis of more than 450 of the donors used high-throughput TCR beta sequencing to judge whether each TCR beta V gene segment behaved as functional or pseudogenic. Donor age, sex, ethnicity and CMV serostatus were collected together with the repertoire data. A later genetic analysis took genome-wide SNP genotypes for about 55% of the 666 donors and used that subset as a discovery cohort. All discovery cohort repertoires had been generated on a single sequencing platform. Both class I and class II loci were covered by HLA typing, at four-digit resolution. Typing coverage differed by locus: A, B, C, DRB1 and DQB1 were typed in roughly 629-630 donors, DQA1 in roughly 500, DPA1 in around 610, and DPB1 in 450 to 490. Because of strong linkage in the cohort, roughly five DR-DQ haplotypes were treated as single units for association and clustering. Among some 410 genotyped donors of the cohort, an average of around 240,000 unique TCR beta nucleotide sequences was sequenced per donor, of which about 18% were non-productive.

The method behind the library was the immunoSEQ multiplex PCR assay. For the multiplex PCR, a mixture combining 60 forward primers for TCR Vbeta segments and 13 reverse primers for TCR Jbeta segments was used. The CDR3 region of rearranged TCR beta genes was amplified from genomic DNA by a multiplex PCR assay. The amplified TCR beta libraries were sequenced on the Illumina HiSeq System as 87-base-pair reads. Concerning the study's data processing: A later analysis tallied roughly 80 million unique TCR beta chains across the 650 to 750 repertoires, and some 10 million of those chains were shared by two or more donors. Raw reads were error-corrected and collapsed into unique sequences by a nearest-neighbor algorithm in which closely related sequences were merged to remove PCR and sequencing errors. V, D and J gene segments were assigned by aligning CDR3 sequences to IMGT reference sequences. For a sequence to be retained, at least a six-nucleotide match to both a V gene segment and a J gene segment was required. A rearrangement was called productive if the CDR3 had no stop codons and remained in frame with V and J, and every other rearrangement was called non-productive. Following IMGT convention, CDR3 was defined as the stretch from the second conserved V-encoded cysteine up to the conserved J-encoded phenylalanine. Sequences without an unambiguous match to a single V gene segment were excluded from the earlier analysis of about 600 of the donors. An earlier analysis of almost 600 of the donors classified V segments as functional when productive rearrangements were above 56.7% and as segregating when the standard deviation between donors was above 5%. A statistical classification framework was built to diagnose cytomegalovirus status from the catalog of TCR beta chain sequences. In a later analysis, V and J genes were assigned by comparing TCR nucleotide sequences against IMGT/GENE-DB human TR gene sequences. A later analysis assigned CDR3 sequences and most-parsimonious VDJ recombination scenarios with the TCRdist pipeline. In a later analysis, every TCR beta chain was defined by the combination of its CDR3 amino acid sequence and its V-gene family, and reads without a unique V-gene family were dropped. To address suspected cross-contamination and a sequencing artifact, a later analysis removed around 600 highly shared, low-generation-probability nucleotide sequences. In a later analysis, a clonal expansion index was calculated for each public chain from normalized within-repertoire ranks of inferred template counts. In a later analysis, generation probabilities were computed using a VDJ recombination model fitted to out-of-frame rearrangements, and the results were checked against IGoR. In a later analysis, TCR-TCR, TCR-HLA and TCR-CMV co-occurrence was scored with hypergeometric tests, and a repertoire-size bias correction was applied to TCR pairs. False discovery rates were estimated in a later analysis by permuting HLA or CMV assignments 20 times. In a later analysis, co-occurring TCRs were grouped using DBSCAN, and TCRdist sequence similarity was added for clustering within HLA-allele-positive subsets. Repertoires with fewer than 30,000 or more than 120,000 public chains were left out of co-occurrence clustering, as were five repertoires with anomalous nucleotide sharing. In TCRdb, the immuneACCESS table is reduced to in-frame sequences with V and J assigned. These tables do not hold every clone; where another copy was compared, an unresolved V gene accounts for under half, and the others remain unexplained. V and J calls and clone size come straight from that table; D and trimming were deduced from the DNA. The sample yields some 98,000 clones; roughly 81% were counted once. The ten top clones hold about 1.5% of the sample.

There are 17 amino acids in the CDR3, from cysteine to phenylalanine inclusive. Only CDR3 DNA is held: 51 bases, read in frame from base 1. V and J are truncated by 1 base and 0 bases respectively, leaving an intervening sequence of 11 bases. CDR1 is given as SGHRS and CDR2 as YFSETQ, both from the germline V gene. Overall study outcomes, separate from this receptor: The 87-base-pair reads could not distinguish some IMGT-functional V segments, including TRBV6-2 and TRBV6-3, so those segments were excluded. A cluster of highly shared sequence variants was judged likely to be a technical artifact of the sequencing pipeline. Broadly in line with IMGT annotations, most TCR beta V segments showed up in productive rearrangements about 90% or about 30% of the time in an earlier analysis of several hundred of the donors. A further reported finding was that TCR beta sequences accurately predicted the HLA-A and HLA-B alleles for most subjects in the first cohort. Immune exposure information for the cohort was limited to CMV serostatus. Seventeen rarely observed V segments, including chromosome 9 orphons, were excluded from the earlier analysis of 550 to 700 of the donors because counts were too low. According to a later genetic analysis, donors in an Asian-associated ancestry cluster had fewer N-insertions in productive TCRs than the approximately 700-donor mean. In a later analysis, most CMV-associated TCR beta chains were found to appear HLA-restricted, with HLA associations seemingly driven largely by CMV exposure. A total of fewer than 200 TCR beta chains were listed by the study as associated with cytomegalovirus. Linkage disequilibrium might explain the correlated functional status among segregating V segments, but an unknown experimental factor could not be excluded. Assigning TCR associations to individual alleles was difficult when HLA alleles, especially DR and DQ, strongly co-occurred. In vitro tests confirmed that a few of the cytomegalovirus-associated TCR beta chains recognize cytomegalovirus antigens. In a later genetic analysis, a missense DCLRE1C variant was associated with V-gene and J-gene trimming of TCR beta chains, and the association was replicated in an independent cohort. In a later analysis, TCR association rates were found to vary across HLA loci, with the most associated TCRs seen for DRB1 alleles and the fewest for HLA-C alleles. In a later analysis, several top co-occurrence clusters were reported to appear linked to parvovirus B19, influenza, CMV and Epstein-Barr virus. In a later analysis, HLA-associated TCR beta chains were found to be more clonally expanded and to have lower generation probabilities than equally common non-associated chains. The classifier was reported to diagnose cytomegalovirus status with high specificity and sensitivity in both the original cohort and the validation cohort. Only TCR beta chains were sequenced in this cohort, and the absence of alpha or paired-chain data limited detectable features. Roughly uniform sequencing depth across donors was assumed in presence/absence analyses, although this assumption may not hold. The authors suggested that the approach could potentially be extended to other disease states and immunological phenotypes. Most TCR sequences were observed very rarely across donors, whereas some public TCRs were present in many individuals. HLA typing was unavailable for some donors at each locus, so association tests used only the typed subset. A later analysis associated 15,000 to 20,000 TCR beta sequences with specific HLA alleles at a false discovery rate of 0.05.

The cohort comprised some 700 healthy bone marrow donors. At the time of sampling, all cohort members were nominally healthy, though unrecorded immune exposures were likely present. The donor was CMV seronegative and belonged to the group of over 300 seronegative cohort members. A peripheral blood sample was provided by each donor, and peripheral blood mononuclear cells were used for TCR beta sequencing. Genomic DNA was extracted from the blood cell samples with the Qiagen DNeasy Blood Extraction Kit. This receptor chain uses TRBV5-1 and TRBJ2-6; the D segment could be TRBD1, given 6 matching bases. The origin of this receptor is a man aged 35 to 55 in good health and CMV-seronegative. The sequencing sample was made of PBMCs. The sequenced DNA is TGCGCCAGCAGCTTGCGCGCAGGGGACTCTGGGGCCAACGTCCTGACTTTC. Translated, it gives CASSLRAGDSGANVLTF.